This T cell receptor (beta chain) came from a study of neurological immune-mediated disorders. Study information: Of the approximately 34 patients who had multiple sclerosis, some 30 had the relapsing-remitting form and 3 had the secondary progressive form.

Germline V gene sequence: CDR1 DFQATT, CDR2 SNEGSKA (reference sequence). The CDR3 runs 13 residues. Trimming shortened V by 5 bases and J by 1 base, and 9 bases separated the two germline ends. This clonotype was counted a few times. Its cognate antigen is unknown. Synthesis of cDNA was carried out by template-switch 5'RACE. The reaction used 10-nucleotide random UMIs. From the 5' RACE reads, TCRdb called clonotypes with MiXCR, one entry per CDR3 protein. The data contain 50,000 to 85,000 distinct CDR3 sequences, 4% to 6% of them seen just once; the ten biggest clones take up 2.5% to 3%. Points from the study as a whole: Patients with HTLV-1-associated myelopathy showed the most TCR clonal expansion. Those with multiple sclerosis showed the least, falling below healthy controls.

The sequencing input was PBMCs. J is TRBJ1-3 and V is TRBV20-1; D is unclear. The origin of this receptor is a woman in her twenties or thirties with multiple sclerosis. The CDR3 DNA sequence: TGCAGTGCTCGACAAGCATCTGGAAACACCATATATTTT. This encodes CSARQASGNTIYF.